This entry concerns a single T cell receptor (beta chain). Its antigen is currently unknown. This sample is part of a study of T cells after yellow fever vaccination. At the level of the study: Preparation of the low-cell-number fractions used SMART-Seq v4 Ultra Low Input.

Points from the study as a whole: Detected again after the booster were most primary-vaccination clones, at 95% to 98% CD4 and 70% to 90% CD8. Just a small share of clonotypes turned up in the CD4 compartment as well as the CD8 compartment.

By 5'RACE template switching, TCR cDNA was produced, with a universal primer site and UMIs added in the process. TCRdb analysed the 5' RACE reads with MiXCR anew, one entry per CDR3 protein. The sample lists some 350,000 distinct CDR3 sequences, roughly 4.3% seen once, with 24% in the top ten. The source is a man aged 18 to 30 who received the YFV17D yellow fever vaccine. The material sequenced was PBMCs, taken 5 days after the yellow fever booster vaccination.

The CDR3 loop is CASSGRYNSPLHF. CDR3 sequence (DNA): TGTGCCAGCAGCGGACGATATAATTCACCCCTCCACTTT. The gene calls are TRBV6-5 and TRBJ1-6; D remains ambiguous. Germline CDR1 MNHEY, CDR2 SVGAGI. V shed 6 bases and J shed 4 bases, with 7 bases lying between them. The length of the CDR3 is 13 residues.